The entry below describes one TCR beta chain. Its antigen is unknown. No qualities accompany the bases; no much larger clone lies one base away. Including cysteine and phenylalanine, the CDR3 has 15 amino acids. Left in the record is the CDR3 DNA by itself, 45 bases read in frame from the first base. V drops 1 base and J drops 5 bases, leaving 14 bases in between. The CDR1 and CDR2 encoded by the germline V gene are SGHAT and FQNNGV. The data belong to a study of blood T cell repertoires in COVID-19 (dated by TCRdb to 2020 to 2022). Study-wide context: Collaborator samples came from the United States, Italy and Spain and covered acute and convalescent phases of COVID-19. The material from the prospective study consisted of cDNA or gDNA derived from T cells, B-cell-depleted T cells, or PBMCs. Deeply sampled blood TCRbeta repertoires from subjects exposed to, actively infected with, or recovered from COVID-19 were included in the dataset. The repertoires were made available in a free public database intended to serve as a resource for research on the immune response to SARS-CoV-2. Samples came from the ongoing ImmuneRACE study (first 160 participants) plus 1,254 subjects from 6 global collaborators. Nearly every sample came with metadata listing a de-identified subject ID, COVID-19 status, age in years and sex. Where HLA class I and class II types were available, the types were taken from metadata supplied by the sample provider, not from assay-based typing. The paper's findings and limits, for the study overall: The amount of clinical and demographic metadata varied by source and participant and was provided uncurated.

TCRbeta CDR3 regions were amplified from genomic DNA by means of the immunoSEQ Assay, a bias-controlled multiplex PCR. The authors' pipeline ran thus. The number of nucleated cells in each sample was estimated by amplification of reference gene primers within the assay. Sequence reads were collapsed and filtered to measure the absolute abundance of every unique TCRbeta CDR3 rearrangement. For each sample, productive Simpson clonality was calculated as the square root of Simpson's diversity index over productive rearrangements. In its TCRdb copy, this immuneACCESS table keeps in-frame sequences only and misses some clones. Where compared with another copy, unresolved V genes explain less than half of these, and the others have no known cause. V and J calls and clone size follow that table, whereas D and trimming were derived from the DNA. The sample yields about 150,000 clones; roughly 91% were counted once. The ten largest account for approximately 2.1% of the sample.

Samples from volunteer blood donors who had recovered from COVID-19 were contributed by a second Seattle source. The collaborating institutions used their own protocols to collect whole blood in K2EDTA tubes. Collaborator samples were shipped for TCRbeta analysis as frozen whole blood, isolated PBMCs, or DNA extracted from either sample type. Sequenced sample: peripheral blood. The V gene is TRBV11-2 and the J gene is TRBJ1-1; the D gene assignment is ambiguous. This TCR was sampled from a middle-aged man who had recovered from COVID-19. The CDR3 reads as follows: CASSLVSWGGTEAFF. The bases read TGTGCCAGCAGCTTAGTAAGTTGGGGAGGGACTGAAGCTTTCTTT.